These 15 T cell receptor beta chains were sequenced from one sample in a study of T cell responses to AZD1222 COVID-19 vaccine. Sequenced by immunoSEQ multiplex PCR; TCRdb stores in-frame clones only, minus some. The table records some 100,000 clones, 90% of them present only once. Sample: peripheral blood, taken on day 0 of AZD1222 vaccination. The receptors were gathered from an adult in good health.

The CDR3 coding sequence is TGTGCCAGCAGCCAATCCGGCTCAAGCTCTGGGGCCAACGTCCTGACTTTC. This sequence encodes CASSQSGSSSGANVLTF. The rearrangement joins TRBV16 to TRBJ2-6; D gene unclear. The CDR3 length is 17 residues. In germline, CDR1 is KGHSY, CDR2 FQNENV. Trimming removed 0 bases at V and 0 bases at J, with 9 bases between.

This clone was picked up one time. The chain has TRBV6-5 and TRBJ1-2; 10 nucleotides line up with TRBD1. In germline, CDR1 is MNHEY, CDR2 SVGAGI. The trim removed 0 bases at V and 8 bases at J, leaving 9 bases unmatched. This CDR3 region has 16 residues. CDR3 bases: TGTGCCAGCAGTTACTCAACCCCGACAGGGGGCGGCGGCTACACCTTC. Its protein is CASSYSTPTGGGGYTF.

The chain combines TRBV5-4 with TRBJ1-5; a weak D match, TRBD1 (6 bases). CDR3 length: 14 residues. The ends were cut back, 2 bases at V and 3 bases at J, with 9 bases in the middle. From germline, CDR1 is SGHNT and CDR2 YYREEE (reference sequence). The DNA of the CDR3 is TGTGCCAGCAGCTTCGGGGGGCTCAATCAGCCCCAGCATTTT. Protein: CASSFGGLNQPQHF.

The chain links TRBV9 to TRBJ2-2; D is unclear. There are 15 residues in the CDR3. Trimming removed 6 bases at V and 4 bases at J, with 16 bases between. Germline loops: CDR1 SGDLS, CDR2 YYNGEE. Here the CDR3 reads CASKPDARGTGELFF. CDR3 DNA sequence: TGTGCCAGCAAACCCGACGCGAGAGGCACCGGGGAGCTGTTTTTT.

The chain recombines TRBV5-1 with TRBJ2-2; no reliable D call. V was cut by 4 bases and J by 3 bases, with 16 bases left in between. The CDR3 contains 16 residues. Germline V gene lookup returns CDR1 SGHRS and CDR2 YFSETQ. The CDR3 loop reads CASSRNERLYTGELFF. The CDR3 DNA reads as TGCGCCAGCAGCCGAAACGAGAGGTTATACACCGGGGAGCTGTTTTTT.

The rearrangement uses TRBV28 and TRBJ1-4; D unclear. This CDR3 region has 14 residues. Germline CDR1 and CDR2: MDHEN and SYDVKM. V was shortened by 1 base and J by 0 bases, with 3 bases between the two germline ends. CDR3 bases: TGTGCCAGCAGTTTATTCCCAACTAATGAAAAACTGTTTTTT. It is translated as CASSLFPTNEKLFF.

This clone was counted a few times. The V gene is TRBV9, the J gene TRBJ2-1; D possibly matches TRBD1 or TRBD2 (5 bases each). This CDR3 has 15 amino acids. Germline V CDR1 and CDR2: SGDLS, YYNGEE. V lost 6 bases and J lost 0, with 13 bases in between. The CDR3 loop is CASTTGGSSYNEQFF. The CDR3, as DNA: TGTGCCAGCACCACAGGTGGGAGCTCCTACAATGAGCAGTTCTTC.

The rearrangement uses TRBV7-9 and TRBJ1-5, with D unclear. Trimming shortened V by 5 bases and J by 6 bases, and 14 bases separated the two germline ends. The CDR3 runs to 14 residues. CDR1 is SEHNR, CDR2 FQNEAQ, per germline (reference sequence). CDR3 loop: CASSRTGNSQPQHF. DNA of the CDR3: TGTGCCAGCAGCCGTACGGGGAACTCTCAGCCCCAGCATTTT.

The CDR3 is CASSERADMNTEAFF. The CDR3 bases are TGTGCCAGCAGTGAAAGGGCAGACATGAACACTGAAGCTTTCTTT. The chain is built from TRBV25-1 and TRBJ1-1; D is uncertain. The CDR3 has 15 residues. V was clipped by 2 bases and J by 0 bases, with 10 bases between them. Germline lookup yields CDR1 MGHDK and CDR2 SYGVNS.

The CDR3 here is CASSLGGGRYTF. For the CDR3, the DNA is TGTGCCAGCAGTTTGGGTGGGGGACGCTACACCTTC. The chain recombines TRBV27 with TRBJ1-2, with D tentatively TRBD1 (5 bases). The germline V gene has CDR1 MNHEY and CDR2 SMNVEV (reference sequence). The V end lost 3 bases, the J end lost 9 bases, and 11 bases lay between the germline ends. The CDR3 extends over 12 amino acids.

The chain employs TRBV29-1 and TRBJ1-1; a weak D match, TRBD1 (5 bases). Germline V gene lookup returns CDR1 SQVTM and CDR2 ANQGSEA. Between the trimmed V and J ends, which lost 4 bases and 5 bases, there was a span of 14 bases. The CDR3 is made up of 13 amino acids. The CDR3 here is CSVVGDGGTEAFF. The CDR3 DNA follows: TGCAGCGTTGTTGGGGACGGAGGTACTGAAGCTTTCTTT.

The rearrangement joins TRBV21-1 to TRBJ1-5. TRBV21-1 is assigned pseudogene status. The CDR3 extends over 14 amino acids. The CDR3 loop reads CATLDPLWNQPQHF. Written as DNA, the CDR3 is TGTGCCACCCTGGACCCCCTTTGGAATCAGCCCCAGCATTTT.

The J gene is TRBJ1-1, the V gene TRBV29-1; perhaps TRBD1 as D (6 bases). The CDR3 extends over 13 amino acids. The V end lost 5 bases, the J end lost 4 bases, and 14 bases lay between the germline ends. Germline lookup yields CDR1 SQVTM and CDR2 ANQGSEA. CDR3 in DNA: TGCAGCGTTACACAGGGAGTCGGCACTGAAGCTTTCTTT. The encoded protein is CSVTQGVGTEAFF.

This chain connects TRBV5-6 to TRBJ2-7, with a possible D match to TRBD1 (6 bases). The germline CDR1 and CDR2 sequences are SGHDT and YYEEEE. The CDR3 consists of 14 residues. Trimming removed 1 base at V and 2 bases at J, with 10 bases between. CDR3 region: CASSLRGIAYEQYF. For the CDR3, the DNA is TGTGCCAGCAGCTTGAGGGGGATAGCCTACGAGCAGTACTTC. Together with reference TRBV5-6 and TRBJ2-7, the CDR3 gives the full variable domain: DAGVTQSPTHLIKTRGQQVTLRCSPKSGHDTVSWYQQALGQGPQFIFQYYEEEERQRGNFPDRFSGHQFPNYSSELNVNALLLGDSALYLCASSLRGIAYEQYFGPGTRLTVT.

The chain couples TRBV5-1 to TRBJ1-4; no definite D call. The length of the CDR3 is 16 residues. The germline V gene encodes CDR1 SGHRS and CDR2 YFSETQ. V lost 0 bases, J lost 5 bases, and 14 bases lay in between. CDR3 region: CASSLALSSRNEKLFF. The CDR3 region has the DNA TGCGCCAGCAGCTTGGCCCTGAGCTCCCGAAATGAAAAACTGTTTTTT.